The 28 T cell receptor beta chains reported below all come from one sample, sequenced in a study of blood T cell repertoires in COVID-19. Sequenced by immunoSEQ multiplex PCR; TCRdb stores in-frame clones only, minus some. Here the sample spans over 80,000 clones, 70% to 90% being singletons. Sequencing was carried out using peripheral blood. These receptor sequences come from a woman aged 80 or over with acute or convalescent COVID-19.

The sample holds one count of this clone. The genes are TRBV2 and TRBJ1-4; the D gene is possibly TRBD1 (6 bases). The CDR3 totals 14 residues. V lost 6 bases and J lost 7, with 15 bases in between. The V gene's germline CDR1 is SNHLY and CDR2 FYNNEI. This CDR3 reads CASRGAGAPEKLFF. The CDR3 bases are TGTGCCAGCAGGGGAGCGGGGGCGCCTGAAAAACTGTTTTTT.

As concerns this clone: One junction end does not reproduce the germline sequence, and a read error may be involved. This rearrangement joins TRBV19 to TRBJ1-5, with 7 nucleotides matching TRBD1. The CDR3 contains 15 residues. In germline, CDR1 is LNHDA, CDR2 SQIVND (reference sequence). In DNA form, the CDR3 reads TGTGCCAGTAGCTTGACAGGGAATAGCTATCAGCCCCAGCATTTT. Its translation is CASSLTGNSYQPQHF.

The chain recombines TRBV3-1 (or the pseudogene TRBV3-2) with TRBJ2-1; 8 positions match TRBD2. The CDR3 runs to 17 residues. Germline V gene sequence: CDR1 LGHDT, CDR2 YNNKEL (reference sequence). V shed 2 bases, J shed 6 bases, and the junction held 12 bases outside the gene matches. Here the CDR3 reads CASSQSLGGRRSNEQFF. For the CDR3, the DNA is TGTGCCAGCAGCCAAAGTTTGGGCGGGAGGAGGAGCAATGAGCAGTTCTTC.

This clone has a handful of counts. The chain uses TRBV6-5 and TRBJ1-5; D is possibly TRBD1 (6 bases). CDR3 length equals 15 residues. The germline V and J ends were trimmed by 0 bases and 3 bases, with 9 bases remaining between them. Germline-derived CDR1 and CDR2 are MNHEY and SVGAGI. As DNA, the CDR3 is TGTGCCAGCAGTTACTCCCGGGACAACAATCAGCCCCAGCATTTT. It encodes CASSYSRDNNQPQHF.

V is TRBV28 and J is TRBJ2-5; perhaps TRBD1 as D (6 bases). V lost 8 bases to trimming and J lost 4 bases, with 17 bases between them. The CDR3 length is 14 residues. Germline CDR1 reads MDHEN; CDR2 reads SYDVKM. The CDR3 DNA follows: TGTGCCAGCGGGCCGAACAGGGATGCAGAGACCCAGTACTTC. It is translated as CASGPNRDAETQYF.

This chain links TRBV18 with TRBJ2-2; TRBD1 is a possible D gene (7 bases). The CDR3 covers 16 residues. V was shortened by 1 base and J by 3 bases, with 12 bases between the two germline ends. From germline, CDR1 is KGHSH and CDR2 LQKENI. CDR3 residues: CASSPLGGGDTGELFF. DNA for the CDR3: TGTGCCAGCTCACCACTTGGAGGGGGCGACACCGGGGAGCTGTTTTTT.

This clone was seen a single time. The gene calls are TRBV7-2 and TRBJ2-3; D possibly corresponds to TRBD2 (6 bases). Germline V gene data show CDR1 as SGHTA and CDR2 as FQGNSA. This CDR3 has 15 residues. The V end was cut by 1 base, the J end by 5 bases, with 13 bases between. The CDR3: CASSLEGSGGDTQYF. The CDR3 DNA reads TGTGCCAGCAGCTTAGAGGGGTCCGGGGGAGATACGCAGTATTTT.

In its sample, this clone was seen once. The chain is built from TRBV10-3 and TRBJ1-4, with 10 bases matching TRBD1. The CDR3 has 15 residues. The V gene's germline CDR1 is ENHRY and CDR2 SYGVKD. J gave up 5 bases and V 5 bases, and 5 bases lay outside the gene matches. CDR3 DNA sequence: TGTGCCATCAGTCCCATGGACAGGGGGAATGAAAAACTGTTTTTT. Translation gives CAISPMDRGNEKLFF.

V usage is TRBV6-5 and J usage is TRBJ2-7, with a weak D call TRBD2 (6 bases). V was trimmed by 5 bases and J by 4 bases, leaving 9 bases between them. CDR3 length: 12 residues. Germline V CDR1 and CDR2: MNHEY, SVGAGI. The CDR3 region is CASSHLAYEQYF. CDR3 in DNA: TGTGCCAGCAGTCATCTAGCGTACGAGCAGTACTTC.

This chain uses TRBV5-6 with TRBJ1-2; maybe TRBD1 (6 bases). Germline lookup yields CDR1 SGHDT and CDR2 YYEEEE. The length of the CDR3 is 14 residues. V was trimmed by 3 bases and J by 5 bases, leaving 14 bases between them. The CDR3 loop is CASSSEGDIYGYTF. The CDR3 nucleotides read TGTGCCAGCAGCTCTGAGGGGGACATTTATGGCTACACCTTC. Full variable domain (outside the CDR3, taken from reference TRBV5-6 and TRBJ1-2): DAGVTQSPTHLIKTRGQQVTLRCSPKSGHDTVSWYQQALGQGPQFIFQYYEEEERQRGNFPDRFSGHQFPNYSSELNVNALLLGDSALYLCASSSEGDIYGYTFGSGTRLTVV.

The chain carries TRBV28 and TRBJ2-7, with 11 positions matching TRBD2. Germline V gene data show CDR1 as MDHEN and CDR2 as SYDVKM. The ends lost 7 bases at V and 4 bases at J; junction bases unmatched: 12. This CDR3 spans 16 amino acids. The CDR3 is CASTPHRASGRYEQYF. In DNA, the CDR3 is TGTGCCAGCACCCCCCATCGGGCTAGCGGGAGGTACGAGCAGTACTTC. Drawing the rest from reference TRBV28 and TRBJ2-7, the complete variable domain is DVKVTQSSRYLVKRTGEKVFLECVQDMDHENMFWYRQDPGLGLRLIYFSYDVKMKEKGDIPEGYSVSREKKERFSLILESASTNQTSMYLCASTPHRASGRYEQYFGPGTRLTVT.

The chain recombines TRBV7-2 with TRBJ2-3, with D perhaps matching TRBD2 (6 bases). Trimming cost V 3 bases and J 5 bases, with 12 bases left between them. This CDR3 contains 14 residues. CDR1 SGHTA and CDR2 FQGNSA come from the germline V gene. The CDR3 region is CASSFRLELDTQYF. The CDR3 DNA reads as TGTGCCAGCAGCTTCAGACTAGAATTAGATACGCAGTATTTT.

Concerning this clone itself: The same CDR3 also results from other DNA sequences found in this sample. The chain carries TRBV19 and TRBJ1-2; 7 nucleotides match TRBD1. Trimming took 6 bases from V and 0 from J; bases not matched to a gene: 4. The CDR3 length is 14 residues. Germline loops: CDR1 LNHDA, CDR2 SQIVND (reference sequence). Written as DNA, the CDR3 is TGTGCCAGTAGGAGAGACAGGGCTAACTATGGCTACACCTTC. It translates to CASRRDRANYGYTF.

The rearrangement uses TRBV7-3 and TRBJ2-1, with 9 bases lining up with TRBD2. The germline V gene has CDR1 SGHTA and CDR2 FQGTGA. The CDR3 has 15 amino acids. J gave up 6 bases and V 2 bases, and 5 bases lay outside the gene matches. CDR3 sequence: CASSLEGLASNEQFF. CDR3 DNA: TGTGCCAGCAGCTTAGAGGGACTAGCTTCCAATGAGCAGTTCTTC.

For this clone: The junction departs from the called germline gene at one end, perhaps through a read error. The chain carries TRBV6-2 or TRBV6-3 and TRBJ2-7, with D possibly matching TRBD2 (5 bases). Germline CDR1 MNHEY, CDR2 SVGEGT. The CDR3 contains 13 residues. The CDR3 DNA reads TGTGCCAGCAGCCCAGCAGACCTCGGGATGGTTATCTTC. It specifies CASSPADLGMVIF.

This chain joins TRBV24-1 and TRBJ1-2, with 11 bases that match TRBD1. The germline V gene encodes CDR1 KGHDR and CDR2 SFDVKD. This CDR3 comprises 15 residues. J gave up 6 bases and V 4 bases, and 6 bases lay outside the gene matches. The CDR3 sequence is CATSEMDRGRDGYTF. The CDR3 DNA reads as TGTGCCACCAGTGAGATGGACAGGGGGCGCGATGGCTACACCTTC.

This clone was observed a handful of times. The rearrangement links TRBV30 to TRBJ1-1; 7 nucleotides agree with TRBD1. Germline values: CDR1 GTSNPN, CDR2 SVGIG (reference sequence). CDR3 size: 14 residues. Germline trimming cut 0 bases from V and 8 bases from J; bases unmatched to any gene: 9. The CDR3 DNA reads as TGTGCCTGGAGTGTACTGGGCAGGGGGTCCGAAGCTTTCTTT. The encoded protein is CAWSVLGRGSEAFF.

This sequence joins TRBV19 and TRBJ1-6, with 8 bases fitting TRBD1. The V gene's germline CDR1 is LNHDA and CDR2 SQIVND (reference sequence). V was pared by 6 bases and J by 5 bases, with 6 bases of the junction left unmatched. The CDR3 runs to 15 residues. This CDR3 reads CASRGTGLDNSPLHF. The CDR3 bases are TGTGCCAGTAGGGGGACAGGACTGGATAATTCACCCCTCCACTTT.

This clone was observed a handful of times. This chain uses TRBV20-1 with TRBJ2-1, with unresolved D. CDR3 length equals 10 residues. CDR1 is DFQATT, CDR2 SNEGSKA, per germline (reference sequence). The V end was cut by 3 bases, the J end by 7 bases, with 4 bases between. This CDR3 reads CSARQNEQFF. In DNA form, the CDR3 reads TGCAGTGCTAGGCAGAATGAGCAGTTCTTC.

In its sample, this clone was seen a few times. This rearrangement joins TRBV3-1 (or the pseudogene TRBV3-2) to TRBJ1-5; D might be TRBD1 (5 bases). V lost 5 bases and J lost 4, with 18 bases in between. Germline CDR1 LGHDT, CDR2 YNNKEL (reference sequence). The CDR3 loop spans 16 amino acids. CDR3 in amino acids: CASSFDPHRRNQPQHF. For the CDR3, the DNA is TGTGCCAGCAGCTTCGACCCGCACAGGCGGAATCAGCCCCAGCATTTT.

The V call is TRBV7-6, the J call TRBJ2-7, with D uncertain. Germline V CDR1 and CDR2: SGHVS, FNYEAQ. CDR3 length equals 11 residues. V was cut by 5 bases and J by 0 bases, with 2 bases left in between. CDR3 in DNA: TGTGCCAGCAGCCACTCCTACGAGCAGTACTTC. Translating gives CASSHSYEQYF.

This chain uses TRBV28 with TRBJ1-5; 10 bases line up with TRBD1. Trimming removed 4 bases from V and 4 bases from J; junction bases left unmatched: 7. CDR1 is MDHEN, CDR2 SYDVKM, per germline. The CDR3 sequence is 16 residues long. The CDR3 DNA reads as TGTGCCAGCAGTTCCCCGACAGGGGGCCGTAATCAGCCCCAGCATTTT. Encoded protein: CASSSPTGGRNQPQHF.

This CDR3 reads CASRPSSGVYNEQFF. The CDR3 DNA follows: TGTGCCAGTAGACCTTCTAGCGGGGTCTACAATGAGCAGTTCTTC. This chain links TRBV19 with TRBJ2-1; TRBD2 agrees at 9 bases. Germline loops: CDR1 LNHDA, CDR2 SQIVND (reference sequence). Trimming cost V 6 bases and J 3 bases; bases outside gene matches: 6. The CDR3 covers 15 residues.

The V gene is TRBV5-1, the J gene TRBJ1-4; 7 bases match TRBD1. J lost 5 bases, V lost 4 bases, and 5 bases had no gene match. CDR3 length: 14 amino acids. Germline lookup yields CDR1 SGHRS and CDR2 YFSETQ. The CDR3 here is CASSDRAGNEKLFF. CDR3 sequence (DNA): TGCGCCAGCAGCGACAGGGCCGGGAATGAAAAACTGTTTTTT.

The chain couples TRBV7-2 to TRBJ2-1; 8 positions match TRBD1. The V segment lost 4 bases and the J segment 7 bases; nucleotides outside the gene matches: 6. CDR3 size: 14 residues. Germline CDR1 is SGHTA and CDR2 is FQGNSA. This CDR3 is CASSSGTGLNEQFF. The CDR3 DNA follows: TGTGCCAGCAGCTCCGGGACAGGCTTGAATGAGCAGTTCTTC.

This clone was observed a single time. The chain links TRBV18 to TRBJ2-1, with TRBD1 matching over 7 bases. CDR3 length: 14 amino acids. V lost 8 bases, J lost 5 bases, and 9 bases stayed unmatched. CDR1 and CDR2 (germline): KGHSH, LQKENI. The CDR3 sequence is CASHPPGGNNEQFF. The CDR3, as DNA: TGTGCCAGCCACCCCCCAGGGGGTAACAATGAGCAGTTCTTC. Full variable domain (missing parts from reference TRBV18 and TRBJ2-1): NAGVMQNPRHLVRRRGQEARLRCSPMKGHSHVYWYRQLPEEGLKFMVYLQKENIIDESGMPKERFSAEFPKEGPSILRIQQVVRGDSAAYFCASHPPGGNNEQFFGPGTRLTVL.

This clone was counted a single time. The chain combines TRBV7-2 with TRBJ2-3; 8 bases map to TRBD1. The CDR3 extends over 15 amino acids. The J segment lost 5 bases and the V segment lost 6 bases, leaving 10 bases of the junction unmatched. Looked up from germline, CDR1 is SGHTA and CDR2 is FQGNSA. This chain's CDR3 is CASSFQGAVRDTQYF. The CDR3 coding sequence is TGTGCCAGCAGTTTCCAGGGGGCTGTTAGAGATACGCAGTATTTT.

The rearrangement joins TRBV7-2 to TRBJ2-3, with unresolved D. V lost 5 bases, J lost 0 bases, and 15 bases lay in between. Germline CDR1 SGHTA, CDR2 FQGNSA. The CDR3 has 16 residues. CDR3 region: CASSRVVSPSTDTQYF. In DNA, the CDR3 is TGTGCCAGCAGCCGCGTCGTGTCACCCAGCACAGATACGCAGTATTTT.